This is a list of T cell receptor beta chains from one sample in a study of OX40 agonist ivuxolimab in advanced cancers. Assay: immunoSEQ multiplex PCR; the TCRdb copy retains only in-frame clones and omits some. The repertoire holds about 18,000 clones, with about two thirds as singletons. The sequenced sample was CD4+ or CD8+ T cells sorted from blood, obtained in a trial of the OX40 agonist ivuxolimab. The receptors come from an adult with an advanced solid tumor such as melanoma, head and neck, liver or kidney cancer. The conserved cysteine and the conserved F or W are not part of the CDR3 here.

v_call cdr3_length cdr3_aa
TRBV5-6 12 ASSLAGDTYEQY
TRBV28 15 ASSLRSGVYGSDEQF
TRBV7-9 13 ASSDGTGPDYEQY
TRBV4-3 14 ASSQALGEGAYEQY
TRBV4-3 12 ASSQAPGAGEAF
TRBV4-1 12 ASSRGTVEDTQY
TRBV18 11 ASSPSGDNEQF
TRBV4-1 13 ASSQRDRSNYGYT
TRBV27 13 ASSLIGVSTDTQY
TRBV25-1 10 ASRDSGEKLF
TRBV7-2 13 ASRFTSGSPDTQY
TRBV11-2 16 ASSSDRGPYAHNTEAF
TRBV7-9 12 ASSLGDSNSPLH
TRBV2 11 ASEGIGAYEQY
TRBV6-5 12 ASSSNTGDTEAF
TRBV13 14 ASSLGLSGKGVEQF
TRBV15 13 ATSRDKRGVEKLF
TRBV28 12 ASSTRLAAYEQY
TRBV4-1 12 ASSQGQGAQPQH
TRBV7-9 14 ASSPNLGGGRETQY
TRBV6-6 12 ASSYLGGSEKLF
TRBV19 15 ASSIGDGGAFDDEQF
TRBV4-3 16 ASSQSVYDGTNTGELF
TRBV2 15 ASRGGLAGGSYNEQF
TRBV19 12 ASSAWLAGGEQY
TRBV7-8 12 ASSQNEYYYGYT
TRBV4-2 14 ASSQEQGGVTDTQY
TRBV6-1 15 ASSEAVEGTSYNEQF
TRBV25-1 16 ASSEWIPSSGGAVEQF
TRBV7-9 13 ASSPKTGSDNEQF